These 18 T cell receptor beta chains were all obtained from the same sample, sequenced in a study of vaccination effects on CD4 cells after COVID-19. Antigen-specific CD4+ T cells were expanded with viral peptide pools in the ViraFEST assay before sequencing. Cells that had been cultured for approximately eleven days were the source of isolated CD4+ T cells. People in the vaccine group had not been infected with SARS-CoV-2 before, and their nucleocapsid antibodies were negative. The antigens of these receptors remain unknown. TCRdb's table, derived via immunoSEQ multiplex PCR, lists solely in-frame clones and lacks some. The sample has 50,000 or so clones; roughly 73% are singletons. The source material was CD4+ T cells from PBMCs cultured with HCoV-OC43 spike peptides, sampled before COVID-19 vaccination. Subset reported: HCoV-OC43 spike overlapping peptide pool stimulation. The receptors stem from a human donor who received a COVID-19 vaccine.

The chain has TRBV5-6 and TRBJ1-5; a possible D gene is TRBD1 (5 bases). Germline V gene lookup returns CDR1 SGHDT and CDR2 YYEEEE. With 1 base removed from V and 0 bases from J, the gap between germline ends came to 14 bases. The CDR3 has 17 amino acids. The CDR3 loop is CASSLFRDGNSNQPQHF. CDR3 bases: TGTGCCAGCAGCTTGTTTCGGGACGGTAATAGCAATCAGCCCCAGCATTTT.

The chain combines TRBV18 with TRBJ2-3; D remains ambiguous. Trimming took 2 bases from V and 0 from J, leaving 15 bases between them. Per the germline V gene, CDR1 is KGHSH and CDR2 is LQKENI. The CDR3 sequence is 17 residues long. CDR3 DNA sequence: TGTGCCAGCTCACCAACGAATGGCCCGGTGAGCACAGATACGCAGTATTTT. Translation: CASSPTNGPVSTDTQYF.

This chain connects TRBV30 to TRBJ1-1; no reliable D call. In germline, CDR1 is GTSNPN, CDR2 SVGIG (reference sequence). The CDR3 contains 13 residues. Trimming left V 4 bases short and J 4 bases short, with 13 bases between. The CDR3 loop is CAWKRFVSTEAFF. The DNA for the CDR3 is TGTGCCTGGAAAAGGTTTGTCTCCACTGAAGCTTTCTTT. Combining the CDR3 with reference TRBV30 and TRBJ1-1 gives the whole variable domain SQTIHQWPATLVQPVGSPLSLECTVEGTSNPNLYWYRQAAGRGLQLLFYSVGIGQISSEVPQNLSASRPQDRQFILSSKKLLLSDSGFYLCAWKRFVSTEAFFGQGTRLTVV.

This rearrangement joins TRBV3-1 (or the pseudogene TRBV3-2) to TRBJ2-4; 10 bases fit TRBD2. After removal of 3 bases from V and 1 base from J, the junction contained 0 bases not matched to a gene. The germline V gene has CDR1 LGHDT and CDR2 YNNKEL (reference sequence). The CDR3 consists of 15 residues. CDR3 sequence: CASSHSGGAKNIQYF. The CDR3 DNA is TGTGCCAGCAGCCATAGCGGGGGGGCCAAAAACATTCAGTACTTC.

CDR3 residues: CASRPRDSQPQHF. CDR3 DNA: TGTGCCAGCAGGCCCAGGGATAGTCAGCCCCAGCATTTT. The chain combines TRBV2 with TRBJ1-5, with D possibly matching TRBD1 (5 bases). V shed 6 bases and J shed 6 bases, with 12 bases lying between them. CDR3 length: 13 amino acids. Germline V gene sequence: CDR1 SNHLY, CDR2 FYNNEI.

The chain uses TRBV6-1 and TRBJ2-1; no clear D gene. Germline V CDR1 and CDR2: MNHNS, SASEGT. V lost 4 bases, J lost 0 bases, and 13 bases lay in between. The CDR3 runs 16 residues. The CDR3 is CASSAREASSYNEQFF. CDR3 sequence (DNA): TGTGCCAGCAGTGCCCGCGAGGCTAGCTCCTACAATGAGCAGTTCTTC.

This clone was observed a handful of times. The chain joins TRBV19 to TRBJ1-5, with TRBD1 identical over 9 bases. The V gene's germline CDR1 is LNHDA and CDR2 SQIVND (reference sequence). This CDR3 contains 15 residues. V trimming: 7 bases; J trimming: 2 bases; junction bases outside the gene matches: 6. The CDR3 region has the DNA TGTGCCAGTACAGTGACAGGGGGAGGCAATCAGCCCCAGCATTTT. It specifies CASTVTGGGNQPQHF.

The J gene is TRBJ2-4, the V gene TRBV19; no firm D call. The CDR3 has 17 amino acids. CDR1 LNHDA and CDR2 SQIVND come from the germline V gene (reference sequence). V lost 3 bases and J lost 0, with 15 bases in between. The CDR3 protein is CASSIFLVGLAKNIQYF. The CDR3 DNA reads as TGTGCCAGTAGTATTTTTCTTGTGGGTCTAGCCAAAAACATTCAGTACTTC.

J is TRBJ1-3 and V is TRBV28; D gene uncertain. Germline V CDR1 and CDR2: MDHEN, SYDVKM. CDR3 size: 14 residues. Trimming took 6 bases from V and 4 from J, leaving 13 bases between them. The CDR3 coding sequence is TGTGCCAGCAGCTCCCCCTCGGGGGGAAACACCATATATTTT. This sequence encodes CASSSPSGGNTIYF.

The genes are TRBV2 and TRBJ1-1; D may be TRBD1 (6 bases). CDR3 length: 13 residues. V lost 6 bases, J lost 1 base, and 9 bases lay in between. Germline V gene lookup returns CDR1 SNHLY and CDR2 FYNNEI. DNA of the CDR3: TGTGCCAGCAGAGGACAGACGAACACTGAAGCTTTCTTT. It is translated as CASRGQTNTEAFF.

V usage is TRBV19 and J usage is TRBJ2-2; the match to TRBD1 covers 7 bases. Germline CDR1 LNHDA, CDR2 SQIVND (reference sequence). The V segment lost 6 bases and the J segment 2 bases; nucleotides outside the gene matches: 9. CDR3 length: 16 amino acids. DNA for the CDR3: TGTGCCAGTAGGCCGGGACAGAGGATAAACACCGGGGAGCTGTTTTTT. Protein sequence: CASRPGQRINTGELFF.

This sequence joins TRBV27 and TRBJ2-5; 8 bases are shared with TRBD1. The trim removed 6 bases at V and 7 bases at J, leaving 16 bases unmatched. The CDR3 spans 16 residues. Germline values: CDR1 MNHEY, CDR2 SMNVEV (reference sequence). CDR3 nucleotide sequence: TGTGCCAGCAGCCGGACAGGGTTCCCGGAGGGTGGGACCCAGTACTTC. Translated: CASSRTGFPEGGTQYF.

J is TRBJ2-1 and V is TRBV7-3, with a tentative D call TRBD1 (6 bases). This CDR3 comprises 15 residues. Deletions cut 3 bases from V and 2 bases from J, with 11 bases between. Germline CDR1 is SGHTA and CDR2 is FQGTGA. The CDR3 DNA is TGTGCCAGCAGCTTTGGTCAGGGGACCTACAATGAGCAGTTCTTC. It codes for CASSFGQGTYNEQFF. The full variable domain, completed using reference TRBV7-3 and TRBJ2-1, is GAGVSQTPSNKVTEKGKYVELRCDPISGHTALYWYRQSLGQGPEFLIYFQGTGAADDSGLPNDRFFAVRPEGSVSTLKIQRTERGDSAVYLCASSFGQGTYNEQFFGPGTRLTVL.

The chain joins TRBV19 to TRBJ2-1; D call uncertain. This CDR3 region has 13 residues. Trimming shortened V by 5 bases and J by 4 bases, and 9 bases separated the two germline ends. CDR1 and CDR2 (germline): LNHDA, SQIVND (reference sequence). The CDR3 sequence is CASSHYGYNEQFF. The CDR3 coding sequence is TGTGCCAGTAGTCACTACGGTTACAATGAGCAGTTCTTC.

V and J are TRBV6-1 and TRBJ2-7, with 8 positions matching TRBD1. From germline, CDR1 is MNHNS and CDR2 SASEGT. The V and J ends lost 3 bases and 2 bases, in that order; junction bases with no gene match: 9. CDR3 size: 16 residues. CDR3 residues: CASSDPGQARTYEQYV. The CDR3 DNA follows: TGTGCCAGCAGTGACCCGGGACAGGCCCGAACCTACGAGCAGTACGTC.

The chain uses TRBV28 and TRBJ2-5; no definite D call. Germline-derived CDR1 and CDR2 are MDHEN and SYDVKM. CDR3 length: 13 amino acids. V was shortened by 2 bases and J by 3 bases, with 7 bases between the two germline ends. The CDR3 loop is CASSLGSEETQYF. The DNA for the CDR3 is TGTGCCAGCAGTTTAGGGTCGGAAGAGACCCAGTACTTC.

The chain combines TRBV12-3 or TRBV12-4 with TRBJ1-1; D gene ambiguous. CDR3 length: 13 amino acids. The germline V and J ends were trimmed by 6 bases and 11 bases, with 19 bases remaining between them. For the CDR3, the DNA is TGTGCCAGCAGGCCCTCCACGCTGGTTGGGGCTTTCTTT. This sequence encodes CASRPSTLVGAFF.

The chain recombines TRBV3-1 (or the pseudogene TRBV3-2) with TRBJ1-4; TRBD1 might be the D (6 bases). There are 16 residues in the CDR3. The V end lost 1 base, the J end lost 4 bases, and 13 bases lay between the germline ends. Germline V lookup: CDR1 LGHDT, CDR2 YNNKEL (reference sequence). The CDR3 DNA reads as TGTGCCAGCAGCCAAGGCGGCAGGGGAGGTAATGAAAAACTGTTTTTT. Translating it yields CASSQGGRGGNEKLFF.